The 21 T cell receptor beta chains below were found in one sample sequenced in a study of T-cell reconstitution after alpha-beta-depleted transplantation in children. Unique molecular identifiers were incorporated into the prepared TCRbeta library. In TCRdb, the PCR reads were re-called with MiXCR into one record per CDR3 protein. Of fewer than 250,000 distinct CDR3 sequences in the sample, approximately 17% are singletons; the top ten hold roughly two fifths. Sequencing was performed on PBMCs, mostly from graft donor cells, taken 360 days after TCRalphabeta/CD19-depleted stem cell transplant. These receptors were obtained from a male patient aged 2 to 9 who had a stem cell transplant for acute lymphoblastic leukemia, so the T cells may come from the graft donor.

The chain links TRBV28 to TRBJ1-3; 9 positions agree with TRBD1. The trim removed 6 bases at V and 0 bases at J, leaving 6 bases unmatched. Per germline, CDR1 MDHEN and CDR2 SYDVKM. This CDR3 is built from 16 residues. CDR3 sequence reads: CASRRTGAPSGNTIYF. The CDR3 nucleotides are TGTGCCAGCAGACGGACAGGGGCGCCCTCTGGAAACACCATATATTTT.

This rearrangement joins TRBV5-4 to TRBJ2-7; D unclear. Germline CDR1 is SGHNT and CDR2 is YYREEE (reference sequence). This CDR3 has 13 residues. Trimming cost V 3 bases and J 5 bases, with 12 bases left between them. DNA for the CDR3: TGTGCCAGCAGCTCCCCGAAGGGCGACGAGCAGTACTTC. Translated: CASSSPKGDEQYF.

This clonotype was seen more than once but under ten times. The chain employs TRBV5-1 and TRBJ2-7; 7 positions match TRBD1. CDR3 length equals 14 residues. Germline CDR1 reads SGHRS; CDR2 reads YFSETQ. Trimming at V came to 4 bases and at J to 2 bases, leaving 6 bases not matched to a gene. CDR3: CASSARQGPYEQYF. CDR3 nucleotide sequence: TGCGCCAGCAGCGCCCGACAGGGCCCCTACGAGCAGTACTTC.

This clonotype appeared many times. The genes are TRBV7-8 and TRBJ1-5; 8 positions agree with TRBD1. Germline CDR1 and CDR2: SGHVS and FQNEAQ. Losses at the gene ends were 3 bases for V and 4 bases for J; bases not matched to a gene: 5. This CDR3 region has 15 residues. The CDR3 region is CASSFLDRVNQPQHF. CDR3 in DNA: TGTGCCAGCAGCTTTCTGGACAGGGTGAATCAGCCCCAGCATTTT.

This clonotype was observed a few times. The V gene is TRBV12-3 or TRBV12-4, the J gene TRBJ1-5; TRBD1 aligns across 7 bases. The CDR3 is made up of 17 amino acids. After removal of 3 bases from V and 0 bases from J, the junction contained 8 bases not matched to a gene. In DNA, the CDR3 is TGTGCCAGCAGTTTCGGTCAGGGGGTCATTAGCAATCAGCCCCAGCATTTT. Translation: CASSFGQGVISNQPQHF.

This clonotype was detected only a few times. The chain employs TRBV20-1 and TRBJ2-1; 7 bases are shared with TRBD2. The V gene end was trimmed by 1 base and the J gene end by 2 bases; junction bases not matched to a gene: 2. Germline V gene data show CDR1 as DFQATT and CDR2 as SNEGSKA (reference sequence). The CDR3 contains 14 residues. The CDR3 sequence is CSARGTSAYNEQFF. The DNA of the CDR3 is TGCAGTGCTAGAGGGACTAGTGCCTACAATGAGCAGTTCTTC.

CDR3 sequence: CASLGGGRAISGANVLTF. The CDR3 nucleotides are TGTGCCAGCCTGGGTGGGGGCAGGGCGATCTCTGGGGCCAACGTCCTGACTTTC. V gene TRBV6-1 combines with J gene TRBJ2-6, with D perhaps TRBD1 (6 bases). The ends were cut back, 8 bases at V and 0 bases at J, with 20 bases in the middle. Germline V gene lookup returns CDR1 MNHNS and CDR2 SASEGT. The CDR3 totals 18 residues.

This sequence joins TRBV6-2 or TRBV6-3 and TRBJ2-3; 7 nucleotides line up with TRBD2. The CDR3 extends over 21 amino acids. V shed 1 base, J shed 1 base, and the junction held 20 bases outside the gene matches. In germline, CDR1 is MNHEY, CDR2 SVGEGT. CDR3 nucleotide sequence: TGTGCCAGCAGTTACTTATCAACCAACTCAAGACTAGCCCGCGGCACAGATACGCAGTATTTT. Translating it yields CASSYLSTNSRLARGTDTQYF.

This clonotype was seen more than once but under ten times. The chain is built from TRBV5-5 and TRBJ2-7, with D perhaps matching TRBD1 (6 bases). Trimming took 5 bases from V and 5 from J, leaving 11 bases between them. The CDR3 covers 12 residues. Germline loops: CDR1 SGHKS, CDR2 YYEKEE (reference sequence). The CDR3 region is CASSPDSHEQYF. For the CDR3, the DNA is TGTGCCAGCAGTCCGGACAGCCACGAGCAGTACTTC.

The J gene is TRBJ2-5, the V gene TRBV5-1, with 7 nucleotides matching TRBD2. The V gene's germline CDR1 is SGHRS and CDR2 YFSETQ. With V trimmed by 2 bases and J by 1 base, 5 bases remained unmatched. The CDR3 length is 15 residues. The CDR3 region is CASSFGGGTQETQYF. CDR3 in DNA: TGCGCCAGCAGCTTTGGCGGGGGAACCCAAGAGACCCAGTACTTC.

V usage is TRBV2 and J usage is TRBJ2-2; D possibly corresponds to TRBD1 (5 bases). V was clipped by 4 bases and J by 4 bases, with 10 bases between them. This CDR3 comprises 14 residues. Germline-derived CDR1 and CDR2 are SNHLY and FYNNEI. CDR3 in DNA: TGTGCCAGCAGTGGTGGCAGGGTCACCGGGGAGCTGTTTTTT. Its protein is CASSGGRVTGELFF. Looking up the rest from reference TRBV2 and TRBJ2-2 gives the full variable domain: EPEVTQTPSHQVTQMGQEVILRCVPISNHLYFYWYRQILGQKVEFLVSFYNNEISEKSEIFDDQFSVERPDGSNFTLKIRSTKLEDSAMYFCASSGGRVTGELFFGEGSRLTVL.

The chain combines TRBV14 with TRBJ2-7; TRBD1 agrees at 7 bases. This CDR3 is 15 amino acids long. The V and J ends lost 0 bases and 3 bases, in that order; junction bases with no gene match: 5. Germline V gene lookup returns CDR1 SGHDN and CDR2 FVKESK. CDR3 loop: CASSQDWPGGYEQYF. The CDR3 DNA reads as TGTGCCAGCAGCCAAGACTGGCCAGGGGGCTACGAGCAGTACTTC. The whole variable domain, remainder taken from reference TRBV14 and TRBJ2-7, is EAGVTQFPSHSVIEKGQTVTLRCDPISGHDNLYWYRRVMGKEIKFLLHFVKESKQDESGMPNNRFLAERTGGTYSTLKVQPAELEDSGVYFCASSQDWPGGYEQYFGPGTRLTVT.

This clonotype was observed a handful of times. The CDR3: CASRDTVRDGENIQYF. The CDR3 nucleotides read TGTGCCAGCAGAGACACCGTTCGGGACGGGGAAAACATTCAGTACTTC. The rearrangement joins TRBV7-9 to TRBJ2-4; the D gene could be TRBD1 or TRBD2 (5 bases each). The V end lost 6 bases, the J end lost 5 bases, and 20 bases lay between the germline ends. This CDR3 spans 16 amino acids. Germline loops: CDR1 SEHNR, CDR2 FQNEAQ (reference sequence).

This chain connects TRBV20-1 to TRBJ2-1; TRBD1 matches at 9 bases. Trimming cost V 6 bases and J 10 bases; bases outside gene matches: 10. The CDR3 is 13 amino acids. The germline V gene encodes CDR1 DFQATT and CDR2 SNEGSKA (reference sequence). The CDR3 loop reads CSATGTGSSEQFF. CDR3 coding DNA: TGCAGTGCAACCGGGACAGGGTCGTCCGAGCAGTTCTTC.

The gene calls are TRBV15 and TRBJ2-2, with a possible D match to TRBD2 (6 bases). From germline, CDR1 is LNHNV and CDR2 YYDKDF (reference sequence). The CDR3 totals 16 residues. Trimming pared 3 bases from V and 1 base from J, leaving 12 bases between. The CDR3 is CATSSGRERNTGELFF. The CDR3 DNA reads TGTGCCACCAGCAGTGGCCGGGAGAGGAACACCGGGGAGCTGTTTTTT.

V gene TRBV30 combines with J gene TRBJ2-1; unclear D gene. Germline V gene data show CDR1 as GTSNPN and CDR2 as SVGIG (reference sequence). The V end was cut by 0 bases, the J end by 10 bases, with 7 bases between. The CDR3 is 11 amino acids. The CDR3 bases are TGTGCCTGGAGTGTAATAGGCGAGCAGTTCTTC. Encoded protein: CAWSVIGEQFF.

The V and J genes are TRBV3-1 and TRBJ1-1; tentatively, D is TRBD1 (5 bases). CDR1 LGHDT and CDR2 YNNKEL come from the germline V gene (reference sequence). The V end lost 8 bases, the J end lost 2 bases, and 12 bases lay between the germline ends. The CDR3 contains 13 residues. The DNA of the CDR3 is TGTGCCAGCGGGAGGGGTTTCAACACTGAAGCTTTCTTT. It specifies CASGRGFNTEAFF. Supplemented by reference TRBV3-1 and TRBJ1-1, the full variable domain reads DTAVSQTPKYLVTQMGNDKSIKCEQNLGHDTMYWYKQDSKKFLKIMFSYNNKELIINETVPNRFSPKSPDKAHLNLHINSLELGDSAVYFCASGRGFNTEAFFGQGTRLTVV.

The gene calls are TRBV13 and TRBJ2-5; tentative D call: TRBD1 (6 bases). V was trimmed by 5 bases and J by 2 bases, leaving 12 bases between them. Germline-derived CDR1 and CDR2 are PRHDT and FYEKMQ (reference sequence). The CDR3 runs 14 residues. CDR3 nucleotide sequence: TGTGCCAGCAGCCACCTGGGACAACAAGAGACCCAGTACTTC. Translating gives CASSHLGQQETQYF.

In its sample, this clonotype was seen a few times. The genes are TRBV2 and TRBJ2-2, with 9 nucleotides matching TRBD1. V gave up 9 bases and J gave up 1 base; unmatched junction bases: 15. There are 18 residues in the CDR3. The germline CDR1 and CDR2 sequences are SNHLY and FYNNEI. The CDR3: CARSRDRDDSVNTGELFF. The CDR3 nucleotides read TGTGCCAGGTCCCGGGACAGGGACGATTCGGTGAACACCGGGGAGCTGTTTTTT.

V is TRBV18 and J is TRBJ2-7, with TRBD2 matching over 8 bases. The V and J ends lost 2 bases and 0 bases, in that order; junction bases with no gene match: 9. The CDR3 runs 17 residues. Germline loops: CDR1 KGHSH, CDR2 LQKENI. The CDR3 region is CASSPVSGGHYSYEQYF. The CDR3 nucleotides read TGTGCCAGCTCACCAGTCAGCGGGGGCCACTACTCCTACGAGCAGTACTTC. The whole variable domain, filled in from reference TRBV18 and TRBJ2-7, reads NAGVMQNPRHLVRRRGQEARLRCSPMKGHSHVYWYRQLPEEGLKFMVYLQKENIIDESGMPKERFSAEFPKEGPSILRIQQVVRGDSAAYFCASSPVSGGHYSYEQYFGPGTRLTVT.

CDR3 DNA: TGCGCCAGCAGCTCCGCCGGGACTAGGGGTGAAAAACTGTTTTTT. It translates to CASSSAGTRGEKLFF. The J gene is TRBJ1-4, the V gene TRBV5-1, with D possibly being TRBD1 (5 bases). The CDR3 loop spans 15 amino acids. Germline assignment: CDR1 SGHRS and CDR2 YFSETQ. Trimming removed 3 bases from V and 7 bases from J, with 16 bases in between.